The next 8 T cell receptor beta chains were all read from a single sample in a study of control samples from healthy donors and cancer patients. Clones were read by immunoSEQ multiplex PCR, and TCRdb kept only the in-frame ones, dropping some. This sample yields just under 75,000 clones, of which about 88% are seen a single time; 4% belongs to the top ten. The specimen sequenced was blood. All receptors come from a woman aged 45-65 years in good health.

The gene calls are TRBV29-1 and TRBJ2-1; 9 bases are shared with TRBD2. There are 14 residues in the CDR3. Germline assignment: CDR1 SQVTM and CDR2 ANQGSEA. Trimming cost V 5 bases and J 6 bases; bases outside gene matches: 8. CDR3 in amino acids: CSVSRSGSTNEQFF. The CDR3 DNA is TGCAGCGTTTCTCGTAGCGGGAGTACCAATGAGCAGTTCTTC.

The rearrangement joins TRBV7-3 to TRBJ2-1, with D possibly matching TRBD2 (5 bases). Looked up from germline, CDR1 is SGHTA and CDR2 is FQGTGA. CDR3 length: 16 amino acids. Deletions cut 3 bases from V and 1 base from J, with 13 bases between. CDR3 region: CASSLPKRLSYNEQFF. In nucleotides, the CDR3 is TGTGCCAGCAGCTTGCCGAAGCGGTTATCCTACAATGAGCAGTTCTTC.

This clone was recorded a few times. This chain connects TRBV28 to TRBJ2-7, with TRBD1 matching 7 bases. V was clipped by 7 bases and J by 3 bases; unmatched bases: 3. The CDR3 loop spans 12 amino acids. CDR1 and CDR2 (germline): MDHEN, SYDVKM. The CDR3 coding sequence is TGTGCCAGCACCAGGACAGGCTACGAGCAGTACTTC. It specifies CASTRTGYEQYF. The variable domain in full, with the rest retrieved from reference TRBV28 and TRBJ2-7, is DVKVTQSSRYLVKRTGEKVFLECVQDMDHENMFWYRQDPGLGLRLIYFSYDVKMKEKGDIPEGYSVSREKKERFSLILESASTNQTSMYLCASTRTGYEQYFGPGTRLTVT.

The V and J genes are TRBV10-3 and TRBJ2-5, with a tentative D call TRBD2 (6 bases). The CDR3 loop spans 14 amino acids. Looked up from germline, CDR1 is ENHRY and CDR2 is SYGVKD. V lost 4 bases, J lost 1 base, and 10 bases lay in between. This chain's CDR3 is CAISGDSGQETQYF. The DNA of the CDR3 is TGTGCCATCAGTGGAGATAGCGGCCAAGAGACCCAGTACTTC.

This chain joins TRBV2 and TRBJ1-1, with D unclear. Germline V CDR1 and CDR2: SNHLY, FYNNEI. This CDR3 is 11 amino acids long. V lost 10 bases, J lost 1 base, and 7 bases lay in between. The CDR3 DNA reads TGTGCCATCAGGACGAACACTGAAGCTTTCTTT. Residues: CAIRTNTEAFF.

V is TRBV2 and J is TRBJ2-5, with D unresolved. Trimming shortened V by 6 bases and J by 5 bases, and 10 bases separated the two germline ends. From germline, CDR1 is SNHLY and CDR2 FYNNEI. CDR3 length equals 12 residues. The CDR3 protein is CASRRSPETQYF. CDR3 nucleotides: TGTGCCAGCAGACGGTCCCCGGAGACCCAGTACTTC. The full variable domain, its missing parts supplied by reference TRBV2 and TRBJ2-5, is EPEVTQTPSHQVTQMGQEVILRCVPISNHLYFYWYRQILGQKVEFLVSFYNNEISEKSEIFDDQFSVERPDGSNFTLKIRSTKLEDSAMYFCASRRSPETQYFGPGTRLLVL.

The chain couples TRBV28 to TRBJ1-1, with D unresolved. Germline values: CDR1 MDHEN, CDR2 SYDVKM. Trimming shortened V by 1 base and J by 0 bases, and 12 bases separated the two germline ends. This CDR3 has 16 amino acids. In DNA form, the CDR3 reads TGTGCCAGCAGTTTATCTATGACAATTATGAACACTGAAGCTTTCTTT. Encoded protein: CASSLSMTIMNTEAFF.

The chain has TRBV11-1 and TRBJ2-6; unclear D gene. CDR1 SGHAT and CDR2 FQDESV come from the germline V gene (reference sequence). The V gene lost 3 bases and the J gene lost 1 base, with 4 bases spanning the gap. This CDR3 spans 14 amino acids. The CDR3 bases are TGTGCCAGCAGCTTCGGATCTGGGGCCAACGTCCTGACTTTC. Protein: CASSFGSGANVLTF.